This T cell receptor beta chain was captured by sequencing in a study of shared clonotypes between healthy human individuals. The wider study: With ages of 18 to 49, the donors were two women and three men.

The V gene lost 1 base and the J gene lost 1 base, with 15 bases spanning the gap. Germline V gene lookup returns CDR1 MGHRA and CDR2 YSYEKL. The CDR3 consists of 17 residues. Points from the study as a whole: As a rule, naive subsets had a larger estimated richness than memory subsets. The naive CD4 repertoires of a few donors were compared, and around 5% of clonotypes were shared.

Comments on this clone: The antigen remains unidentified.

The assay was run at deep level. Sequencing was performed with immunoSEQ multiplex PCR; in TCRdb, only in-frame clones are kept and a portion is missing. This repertoire shows over 1.5 million clones, roughly 98% found once; its top ten account for around 0.47%. Material for sequencing was naive CD4+ T cells sorted from blood. The subset: CD45RA+ positively selected. This chain connects TRBV4-1 to TRBJ2-3; D is unresolved. The sequence derives from a man aged 25-45 years in good health. CDR3 nucleotide sequence: TGCGCCAGCAGCCAAGTCGGCCGAGAGATCGGCACAGATACGCAGTATTTT. Translation: CASSQVGREIGTDTQYF.